This T cell receptor (beta chain) was obtained from a study of T cell responses to AZD1222 COVID-19 vaccine. Here immunoSEQ multiplex PCR was the method, and the copy in TCRdb shows in-frame clones only, minus some. The profile covers about 120,000 clones, with more than 75% appearing a single time and 8.5% to 10% taken by the ten largest. The study, taken as a whole, reports: Among the donors, most were white British and more were female, and clonal diversity was possibly underestimated. Every sample of the repertoires postdated the peak T cell response.

Remarks on this clone: No antigen is known for it.

The CDR3 loop spans 13 amino acids. Germline V CDR1 and CDR2: MDHEN, SYDVKM. With V trimmed by 8 bases and J by 7 bases, 7 bases remained unmatched. The material was peripheral blood, obtained on day 0 of AZD1222 vaccination. The J gene is TRBJ1-4, the V gene TRBV28, with 7 bases identical to TRBD1. This TCR came from an adult in good health. CDR3 nucleotide sequence: TGTGCCAGCTTCGACAGGGTTAGTGAAAAACTGTTTTTT. Translation gives CASFDRVSEKLFF.